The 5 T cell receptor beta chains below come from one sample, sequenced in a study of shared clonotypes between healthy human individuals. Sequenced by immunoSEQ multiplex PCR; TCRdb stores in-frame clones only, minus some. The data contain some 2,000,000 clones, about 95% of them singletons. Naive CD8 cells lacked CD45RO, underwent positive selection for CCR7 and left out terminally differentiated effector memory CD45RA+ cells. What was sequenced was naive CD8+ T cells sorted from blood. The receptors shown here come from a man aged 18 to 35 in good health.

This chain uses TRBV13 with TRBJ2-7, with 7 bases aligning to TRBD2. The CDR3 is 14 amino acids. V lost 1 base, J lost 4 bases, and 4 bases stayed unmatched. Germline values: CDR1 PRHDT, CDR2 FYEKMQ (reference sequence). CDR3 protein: CASSLAGGIYEQYF. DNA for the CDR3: TGTGCCAGCAGCTTAGCGGGAGGAATTTACGAGCAGTACTTC.

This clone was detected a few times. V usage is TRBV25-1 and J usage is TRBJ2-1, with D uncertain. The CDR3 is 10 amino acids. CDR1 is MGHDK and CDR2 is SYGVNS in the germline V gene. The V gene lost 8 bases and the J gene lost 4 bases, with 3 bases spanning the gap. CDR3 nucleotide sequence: TGTGCCAGCGGGTACAATGAGCAGTTCTTC. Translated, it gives CASGYNEQFF.

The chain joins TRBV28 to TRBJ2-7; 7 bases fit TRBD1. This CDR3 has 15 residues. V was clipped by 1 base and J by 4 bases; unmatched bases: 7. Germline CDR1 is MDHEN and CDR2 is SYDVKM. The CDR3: CASSLSTGMGYEQYF. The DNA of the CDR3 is TGTGCCAGCAGTTTATCGACAGGGATGGGATACGAGCAGTACTTC.

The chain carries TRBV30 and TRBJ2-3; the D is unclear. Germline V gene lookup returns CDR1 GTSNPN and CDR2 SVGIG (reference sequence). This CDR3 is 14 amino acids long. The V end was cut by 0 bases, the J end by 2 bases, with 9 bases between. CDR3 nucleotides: TGTGCCTGGAGTGTACAGTCCCTCACAGATACGCAGTATTTT. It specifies CAWSVQSLTDTQYF.

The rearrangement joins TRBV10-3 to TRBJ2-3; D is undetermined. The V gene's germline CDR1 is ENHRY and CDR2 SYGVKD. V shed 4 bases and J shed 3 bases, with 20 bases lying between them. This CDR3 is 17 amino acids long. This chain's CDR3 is CAISAVKTPLGTDTQYF. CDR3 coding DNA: TGTGCCATCAGTGCAGTTAAGACCCCTCTGGGGACAGATACGCAGTATTTT.